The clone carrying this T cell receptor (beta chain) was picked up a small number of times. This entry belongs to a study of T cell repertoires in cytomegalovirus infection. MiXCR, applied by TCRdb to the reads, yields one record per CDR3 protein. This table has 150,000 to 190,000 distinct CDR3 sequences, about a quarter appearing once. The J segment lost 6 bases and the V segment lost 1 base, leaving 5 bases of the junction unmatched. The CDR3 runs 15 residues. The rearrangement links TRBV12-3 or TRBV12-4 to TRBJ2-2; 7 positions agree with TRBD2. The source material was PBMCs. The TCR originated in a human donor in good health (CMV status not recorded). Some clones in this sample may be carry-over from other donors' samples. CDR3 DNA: TGTGCCAGCAGTTTAGGGACTAGTGGGGCCGGGGAGCTGTTTTTT. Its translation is CASSLGTSGAGELFF.